The rows below give T cell receptor beta chains drawn from one sample of a study of blood T cell repertoires in COVID-19. Sequencing was performed with immunoSEQ multiplex PCR; in TCRdb, only in-frame clones are kept and a portion is missing. This table has about 120,000 clones, over 75% appearing once. The material sequenced was peripheral blood. Receptors originate from a man aged 80 or over with acute or convalescent COVID-19. Both conserved end residues are part of each CDR3. Fields, in order: D gene, J gene, clone size, V gene, CDR3 protein, CDR3 DNA. D genes are given only for firm matches. A row's size may be missing; if present it is once, few, many or a size class.

NA | TRBJ1-5 | NA | TRBV6-2/TRBV6-3 | CASSYSGQGIGQPQHF | TGTGCCAGCAGTTACTCCGGGCAGGGAATAGGTCAGCCCCAGCATTTT
NA | TRBJ2-5 | NA | TRBV7-7 | CASSLLQETQYF | TGTGCCAGCAGCCTACTCCAAGAGACCCAGTACTTC
TRBD1 | TRBJ2-2 | NA | TRBV3-1/TRBV3-2 | CASSQGRQGPGELFF | TGTGCCAGCAGCCAAGGCCGACAGGGCCCCGGGGAGCTGTTTTTT
NA | TRBJ1-2 | once | TRBV27 | CASSPRGAYGYTF | TGTGCCAGCAGTCCCAGAGGTGCCTATGGCTACACCTTC
NA | TRBJ1-6 | NA | TRBV3-1/TRBV3-2 | CASSQGGRGSTDSPLHF | TGTGCCAGCAGCCAAGGGGGCAGGGGCTCGACGGATTCACCCCTCCACTTT
NA | TRBJ1-3 | NA | TRBV5-5 | CASSELGGVTGNTIYF | TGTGCCAGCAGCGAGCTTGGAGGGGTCACTGGAAACACCATATATTTT
TRBD1 | TRBJ1-4 | NA | TRBV19 | CASSEGASTNEKLFF | TGTGCCAGTTCGGAGGGGGCTTCAACTAATGAAAAACTGTTTTTT
TRBD2 | TRBJ2-4 | NA | TRBV5-4 | CASTPGGGLAKNIQYF | TGTGCCAGCACCCCGGGGGGGGGATTAGCCAAAAACATTCAGTACTTC
NA | TRBJ2-2 | NA | TRBV9 | CASSVGVGTNTGELFF | TGTGCCAGCAGCGTAGGCGTGGGCACGAACACCGGGGAGCTGTTTTTT
TRBD2 | TRBJ2-7 | NA | TRBV6-5 | CASLGLAGAYEQYF | TGTGCCAGCCTGGGACTAGCGGGAGCCTACGAGCAGTACTTC
NA | TRBJ1-4 | NA | TRBV7-8 | CASSSWTDPNEKLFF | TGTGCCAGCAGCTCCTGGACAGACCCTAATGAAAAACTGTTTTTT
NA | TRBJ2-1 | NA | TRBV7-9 | CASSLQGGRYNEQFF | TGTGCCAGCAGCTTACAGGGGGGAAGGTACAATGAGCAGTTCTTC
TRBD1 | TRBJ1-2 | few | TRBV7-9 | CASSLAGQGDGYTF | TGTGCCAGCAGCTTAGCAGGACAGGGGGATGGCTACACCTTC
TRBD1 | TRBJ1-5 | NA | TRBV7-2 | CASSPGGGNQPQHF | TGTGCCAGCAGCCCAGGGGGTGGCAATCAGCCCCAGCATTTT
TRBD1 | TRBJ2-7 | NA | TRBV15 | CATSRADRDTDTGGLYF | TGTGCCACCAGCAGAGCAGACCGGGACACGGATACAGGGGGCCTCTACTTC
TRBD2 | TRBJ2-7 | NA | TRBV3-1/TRBV3-2 | CASAGTSYEQYF | TGTGCCAGCGCCGGGACTAGCTACGAGCAGTACTTC
NA | TRBJ2-2 | NA | TRBV7-9 | CASSLGVATANTGELFF | TGTGCCAGCAGCTTAGGGGTCGCGACAGCGAACACCGGGGAGCTGTTTTTT
TRBD2 | TRBJ2-3 | NA | TRBV28 | CASSLWRESTDTQYF | TGTGCCAGCAGTTTGTGGCGGGAGTCAACAGATACGCAGTATTTT
NA | TRBJ1-1 | few | TRBV4-1 | CASSHITGNTEAFF | TGCGCCAGCAGCCATATAACAGGGAACACTGAAGCTTTCTTT
NA | TRBJ2-2 | NA | TRBV12-3/TRBV12-4 | CASTPDRGGELFF | TGTGCCAGCACCCCCGACAGAGGCGGGGAGCTGTTTTTT
NA | TRBJ1-1 | NA | TRBV11-1 | CASSSLYRAEAFF | TGTGCCAGCAGCTCCCTCTACCGGGCTGAAGCTTTCTTT
NA | TRBJ1-1 | once | TRBV11-2 | CASSSNLQAATNTEAFF | TGTGCCAGCAGCTCGAATCTACAGGCTGCCACGAACACTGAAGCTTTCTTT
NA | TRBJ2-1 | NA | TRBV5-1 | CASSLGQEQFF | TGCGCCAGCAGCCTTGGACAGGAGCAGTTCTTC
NA | TRBJ2-5 | NA | TRBV9 | CASSPTGTEGQETQYF | TGTGCCAGCAGCCCGACCGGGACGGAGGGGCAAGAGACCCAGTACTTC
NA | TRBJ2-5 | few | TRBV7-7 | CASSPGTPQGQTQYF | TGTGCTAGCAGCCCAGGGACACCCCAAGGGCAGACCCAGTACTTC
NA | TRBJ2-7 | NA | TRBV6-1 | CASSELGGAVSSYEQYF | TGTGCCAGCAGTGAACTTGGAGGTGCAGTGTCCTCCTACGAGCAGTACTTC
NA | TRBJ1-4 | NA | TRBV29-1 | CSVAGTKETNEKLFF | TGCAGCGTTGCCGGGACAAAGGAAACTAATGAAAAACTGTTTTTT
NA | TRBJ2-6 | once | TRBV7-8 | CASSLTGSGANVLTF | TGTGCCAGCAGCCTAACAGGGTCTGGGGCCAACGTCCTGACTTTC
TRBD2 | TRBJ2-7 | NA | TRBV4-3 | CASSQGIGLATYEQYF | TGCGCCAGCAGCCAAGGTATTGGACTAGCTACTTACGAGCAGTACTTC
NA | TRBJ2-7 | NA | TRBV5-4 | CASSAPGEQYF | TGTGCCAGCAGCGCGCCGGGAGAGCAGTACTTC
NA | TRBJ2-7 | NA | TRBV5-1 | CASSSKAGDPYEQYF | TGCGCCAGCAGCTCGAAGGCAGGGGACCCCTACGAGCAGTACTTC
TRBD1 | TRBJ2-7 | NA | TRBV6-5 | CASRQDRGPYEQYF | TGTGCCAGCCGACAGGACAGGGGGCCTTACGAGCAGTACTTC
TRBD2 | TRBJ2-1 | NA | TRBV3-1/TRBV3-2 | CASSPLSGGYSSYNEQFF | TGTGCCAGCAGCCCCCTGAGCGGGGGGTATAGCTCCTACAATGAGCAGTTCTTC
NA | TRBJ1-1 | NA | TRBV3-1/TRBV3-2 | CASSQDWGGRTEAFF | TGTGCCAGCAGCCAAGATTGGGGGGGGCGAACTGAAGCTTTCTTT
NA | TRBJ2-7 | NA | TRBV4-3 | CASSQDHSPGTLYEQYF | TGCGCCAGCAGCCAAGACCACTCCCCCGGGACACTCTACGAGCAGTACTTC
TRBD1 | TRBJ2-2 | NA | TRBV5-1 | CASAAGQGLNTGELFF | TGCGCCAGCGCTGCGGGACAGGGGTTGAACACCGGGGAGCTGTTTTTT
NA | TRBJ2-7 | NA | TRBV2 | CASSVGLSYEQYF | TGTGCCAGCAGCGTCGGACTGTCCTACGAGCAGTACTTC
TRBD1 | TRBJ2-6 | NA | TRBV19 | CASQGVTGANVLTF | TGTGCCTCACAGGGGGTAACTGGGGCCAACGTCCTGACTTTC
NA | TRBJ1-1 | NA | TRBV10-3 | CAIRGENTEAFF | TGTGCCATCAGAGGGGAGAACACTGAAGCTTTCTTT
NA | TRBJ1-1 | NA | TRBV6-2/TRBV6-3 | CASSYSPFGQSLNTEAFF | TGTGCCAGCAGTTACTCGCCCTTCGGACAGTCCTTGAACACTGAAGCTTTCTTT
NA | TRBJ1-3 | few | TRBV19 | CASTGGSSGNTIYF | TGTGCCAGTACTGGGGGGAGCTCTGGAAACACCATATATTTT
TRBD2 | TRBJ2-2 | NA | TRBV27 | CASSIRLAGPSGGELFF | TGTGCCAGCAGTATACGACTAGCGGGGCCGTCTGGCGGGGAGCTGTTTTTT
NA | TRBJ1-2 | NA | TRBV7-9 | CATEEVSSLNYGYTF | TGTGCCACCGAAGAGGTTTCATCCCTTAACTATGGCTACACCTTC
NA | TRBJ2-2 | NA | TRBV6-6 | CASTGIITGELFF | TGTGCCAGCACAGGGATAATCACCGGGGAGCTGTTTTTT
TRBD1 | TRBJ1-1 | NA | TRBV10-1 | CASSAQGVGTEAFF | TGCGCCAGCAGTGCACAGGGGGTTGGGACTGAAGCTTTCTTT
NA | TRBJ2-7 | NA | TRBV2 | CASSVRQSELEQYF | TGTGCCAGCAGTGTTCGGCAGAGCGAGCTCGAGCAGTACTTC
NA | TRBJ1-5 | NA | TRBV6-5 | CASSAGREGRQPQHF | TGTGCCAGCAGCGCGGGTAGGGAAGGACGACAGCCCCAGCATTTT
NA | TRBJ2-1 | NA | TRBV5-1 | CASTGLPINEQFF | TGCGCCAGCACCGGACTACCGATCAATGAGCAGTTCTTC
NA | TRBJ1-1 | NA | TRBV9 | CASRRDLVTEAFF | TGTGCCAGCAGGAGGGATTTGGTCACTGAAGCTTTCTTT
NA | TRBJ2-3 | NA | TRBV10-1 | CASIQGFGGPQYF | TGCGCCAGCATTCAAGGGTTCGGAGGGCCGCAGTATTTT
NA | TRBJ2-1 | NA | TRBV6-4 | CASSAGLSPSNEQFF | TGTGCCAGCAGTGCGGGACTTTCGCCTAGCAATGAGCAGTTCTTC
NA | TRBJ2-1 | NA | TRBV18 | CASSPGAELYNEQFF | TGTGCCAGCTCACCAGGAGCGGAGCTTTACAATGAGCAGTTCTTC
TRBD1 | TRBJ2-1 | NA | TRBV9 | CASSPRQGYNEQFF | TGTGCCAGCAGCCCCCGACAGGGCTACAATGAGCAGTTCTTC
TRBD2 | TRBJ2-1 | NA | TRBV6-6 | CASGTRGAGNNEQFF | TGTGCCAGCGGCACCCGGGGAGCGGGAAACAATGAGCAGTTCTTC
TRBD2 | TRBJ2-3 | NA | TRBV14 | CASSRASTGGGQYF | TGTGCCAGCAGCCGGGCGTCGACTGGCGGGGGGCAGTATTTT
NA | TRBJ2-7 | NA | TRBV5-1 | CASSFDLQGDYEQYF | TGCGCCAGCAGCTTCGACCTCCAGGGTGACTACGAGCAGTACTTC